This T cell receptor beta chain was recorded in a study of a mutant IDH1 vaccine in newly diagnosed glioma. Study context: Treated individuals were 62.5% male and roughly 38% female, averaging about 37 years of age. Radiotherapy, temozolomide, or both had been given previously, and both were given to most.

Sequencing was performed with immunoSEQ multiplex PCR; in TCRdb, only in-frame clones are kept and a portion is missing. The sample gives some 29,000 clones, roughly four fifths of which show up once; roughly 15% is in the top ten. Noted time point: week 23, last vaccination. Vaccination comprised doses that each held 300 ug of mutant IDH1 20-mer peptide, plus topical imiquimod. Donor diagnoses consisted of new WHO grade 3 or 4 IDH1-mutant, ATRX-lost astrocytomas. Trimming removed 5 bases from V and 5 bases from J, with 21 bases in between. The germline gives CDR1 SGHTA, CDR2 FQGNSA. The CDR3 runs 16 residues. Of note for this clone: Its target is unknown.

Study-level points and caveats: Changes to the top peripheral T cell clonotypes appeared unrelated to pseudoprogression.

The chain couples TRBV7-2 to TRBJ2-5; weak D call: TRBD2 (7 bases). This sample comprised PBMCs, obtained from a glioma patient whose treatment included an IDH1 peptide vaccine. This TCR was sampled from a woman aged 30 to 39 with glioma. The CDR3 coding sequence is TGTGCCAGCAGCATCGGGGCTAGCGGTCAGGGGGAGACCCAGTACTTC. It is translated as CASSIGASGQGETQYF. Using reference TRBV7-2 and TRBJ2-5 for the parts outside the CDR3, the full variable domain is GAGVSQSPSNKVTEKGKDVELRCDPISGHTALYWYRQSLGQGLEFLIYFQGNSAPDKSGLPSDRFSAERTGGSVSTLTIQRTQQEDSAVYLCASSIGASGQGETQYFGPGTRLLVL.